This T cell receptor beta chain was sequenced for a study of T cells in tumors after PD-1 blockade. Overall study context: During anti-PD-1 treatment, some patients continued daily vismodegib 150 mg.

The study's findings and limits: Blood contained 35% to 50% of the tumor's TCR clonotypes.

TCRdb keeps only in-frame clones here, not all; method: immunoSEQ multiplex PCR. The data show about 21,000 clones, over 70% seen once. Comments on this clone: Its antigen is still unknown.

The CDR3 totals 13 residues. The V and J ends lost 2 bases and 8 bases respectively, with 13 bases between them. The germline V gene has CDR1 SGHTS and CDR2 YDEGEE. This clonotype was sampled from a human donor with advanced basal cell or squamous cell carcinoma (not recorded which). The sample here was PBMCs, taken after anti-PD-1 therapy. This rearrangement joins TRBV5-8 to TRBJ1-2; no firm D call. In DNA, the CDR3 is TGTGCCAGCAGCTTTAGGGCAGGCAGAGGCTACACCTTC. Translated: CASSFRAGRGYTF.